This T cell receptor (beta chain) was found in a study of T cell responses to AZD1222 COVID-19 vaccine. Whole-study findings and limits: Repertoire samples came only from after the peak T cell response. Mostly white British, mostly female donors; authors suggested clonal diversity may be underestimated. Of spike-specific TCRs, nearly half reportedly target regions left unmutated in variants.

This table comes from immunoSEQ multiplex PCR, and its TCRdb copy is limited to in-frame clones, with some not included. This sample has around 97,000 clones, with 91% found just once. Concerning this clone itself: Its antigen remains unidentified.

Germline CDR1 is MNHEY and CDR2 is SVGEGT. The germline V and J ends were trimmed by 0 bases and 8 bases, with 14 bases remaining between them. The CDR3 consists of 15 residues. This TCR came from an adult in good health. The sequencing used peripheral blood, collected on day 0 of AZD1222 vaccination. This chain connects TRBV6-2 or TRBV6-3 to TRBJ2-4; D remains unclear. The CDR3 spells CASSYSLGEVDIQYF. CDR3 bases: TGTGCCAGCAGTTACTCGCTGGGCGAGGTAGACATTCAGTACTTC.